This is a list of T cell receptor beta chains from one sample in a study of T cell responses to AZD1222 COVID-19 vaccine. Sequencing was performed with immunoSEQ multiplex PCR; in TCRdb, only in-frame clones are kept and a portion is missing. The table shows just over 150,000 clones, with just over 90% occurring only once. The sequencing here drew on peripheral blood, taken on day 0 of AZD1222 vaccination. Source of these receptors: an adult in good health. CDR3s include the opening cysteine and the closing phenylalanine or tryptophan. D genes are given only for firm matches. Clone size is shown for a subset of rows, as once, few, many or a class of expanded clone.

d_gene: -
j_gene: TRBJ2-5
abundance: -
v_gene: TRBV28
CDR3aa: CATEGTGETQYF
CDR3nt: TGTGCCACCGAAGGAACGGGGGAGACCCAGTACTTC

d_gene: -
j_gene: TRBJ2-3
abundance: -
v_gene: TRBV6-5
CDR3aa: CASSYGEGDTQYF
CDR3nt: TGTGCCAGCAGTTACGGCGAGGGAGATACGCAGTATTTT

d_gene: -
j_gene: TRBJ2-1
abundance: -
v_gene: TRBV6-1
CDR3aa: CASSEAFRGHNEQFF
CDR3nt: TGTGCCAGCAGTGAAGCATTCAGGGGCCACAATGAGCAGTTCTTC

d_gene: -
j_gene: TRBJ1-6
abundance: -
v_gene: TRBV11-1
CDR3aa: CASSSLPDGNSPLHF
CDR3nt: TGTGCCAGCAGCTCACTCCCCGACGGGAATTCACCCCTCCACTTT

d_gene: -
j_gene: TRBJ2-5
abundance: -
v_gene: TRBV24-1
CDR3aa: CATSDFGEPQETQYF
CDR3nt: TGTGCCACCAGTGATTTTGGAGAACCCCAAGAGACCCAGTACTTC

d_gene: -
j_gene: TRBJ2-1
abundance: -
v_gene: TRBV7-8
CDR3aa: CASSPDFNSGVVRFQSYNEQFF
CDR3nt: TGTGCCAGCAGCCCCGATTTTAATTCGGGAGTCGTTCGATTCCAAAGCTACAATGAGCAGTTCTTC

d_gene: -
j_gene: TRBJ1-1
abundance: once
v_gene: TRBV3-1/TRBV3-2
CDR3aa: CASTTSLMNTEAFF
CDR3nt: TGTGCCAGCACCACGAGCCTGATGAACACTGAAGCTTTCTTT

d_gene: -
j_gene: TRBJ1-2
abundance: -
v_gene: TRBV10-2
CDR3aa: CASSEMGGYGYTF
CDR3nt: TGCGCCAGCAGTGAAATGGGAGGGTATGGCTACACCTTC

d_gene: -
j_gene: TRBJ1-3
abundance: -
v_gene: TRBV9
CDR3aa: CASSPASGSRNTIYF
CDR3nt: TGTGCCAGCAGCCCCGCCTCGGGGAGTCGTAACACCATATATTTT

d_gene: TRBD1
j_gene: TRBJ1-3
abundance: -
v_gene: TRBV7-9
CDR3aa: CASSRQGANFGNTIYF
CDR3nt: TGTGCCAGCAGCCGACAGGGGGCGAATTTCGGAAACACCATATATTTT

d_gene: TRBD2
j_gene: TRBJ2-3
abundance: -
v_gene: TRBV28
CDR3aa: CASRDLAGSTDTQYF
CDR3nt: TGTGCCAGCAGAGACCTAGCGGGGAGCACAGATACGCAGTATTTT

d_gene: -
j_gene: TRBJ1-1
abundance: -
v_gene: TRBV25-1
CDR3aa: CASSELGVSEAFF
CDR3nt: TGTGCCAGCAGTGAATTAGGAGTCAGTGAAGCTTTCTTT

d_gene: -
j_gene: TRBJ2-1
abundance: -
v_gene: TRBV7-9
CDR3aa: CASTPSLSGGNEQFF
CDR3nt: TGTGCCAGCACCCCTAGTCTCAGTGGGGGGAATGAGCAGTTCTTC

d_gene: TRBD1
j_gene: TRBJ1-3
abundance: -
v_gene: TRBV9
CDR3aa: CASSVGTTGYPGNTIYF
CDR3nt: TGTGCCAGCAGCGTAGGGACGACAGGGTATCCTGGAAACACCATATATTTT

d_gene: -
j_gene: TRBJ1-1
abundance: -
v_gene: TRBV24-1
CDR3aa: CATSDGRRENTEAFF
CDR3nt: TGTGCCACCAGTGATGGTCGACGGGAGAACACTGAAGCTTTCTTT

d_gene: TRBD2
j_gene: TRBJ2-7
abundance: few
v_gene: TRBV27
CDR3aa: CASRAGVYEQYF
CDR3nt: TGTGCCAGCAGGGCGGGAGTCTACGAGCAGTACTTC

d_gene: -
j_gene: TRBJ2-7
abundance: -
v_gene: TRBV7-2
CDR3aa: CASSLLGSDYEQYF
CDR3nt: TGTGCCAGCAGCTTATTGGGGAGCGACTACGAGCAGTACTTC

d_gene: -
j_gene: TRBJ1-4
abundance: -
v_gene: TRBV11-2
CDR3aa: CASSLEALPAEKLFF
CDR3nt: TGTGCCAGCAGCTTAGAGGCTCTTCCAGCTGAAAAACTGTTTTTT

d_gene: TRBD2
j_gene: TRBJ2-1
abundance: -
v_gene: TRBV7-6
CDR3aa: CASSSGTSSYNEQFF
CDR3nt: TGTGCCAGCAGCTCGGGGACTAGCTCCTACAATGAGCAGTTCTTC

d_gene: -
j_gene: TRBJ2-5
abundance: -
v_gene: TRBV4-2
CDR3aa: CASSQEGLNRAGALTKKETQYF
CDR3nt: TGTGCCAGCAGCCAAGAAGGTCTCAATAGGGCAGGGGCGCTGACGAAAAAAGAGACCCAGTACTTC

d_gene: -
j_gene: TRBJ1-2
abundance: once
v_gene: TRBV5-1
CDR3aa: CASSPDGAMGYTF
CDR3nt: TGCGCCAGCAGCCCGGACGGGGCTATGGGCTACACCTTC

d_gene: TRBD1
j_gene: TRBJ2-7
abundance: once
v_gene: TRBV7-2
CDR3aa: CASSLGRGYEQYF
CDR3nt: TGTGCCAGCAGCTTAGGCAGGGGGTACGAGCAGTACTTC

d_gene: -
j_gene: TRBJ2-2
abundance: -
v_gene: TRBV28
CDR3aa: CASSSLRAGELFF
CDR3nt: TGTGCCAGCAGTTCCCTTAGGGCCGGGGAGCTGTTTTTT

d_gene: -
j_gene: TRBJ1-1
abundance: -
v_gene: TRBV4-1
CDR3aa: CASSQEKGRGNTEAFF
CDR3nt: TGCGCCAGCAGCCAAGAAAAGGGCAGGGGGAACACTGAAGCTTTCTTT

d_gene: -
j_gene: TRBJ1-2
abundance: -
v_gene: TRBV10-3
CDR3aa: CAISLSGEGYTF
CDR3nt: TGTGCCATCAGCCTTTCAGGAGAAGGCTACACCTTC

d_gene: -
j_gene: TRBJ2-1
abundance: -
v_gene: TRBV18
CDR3aa: CASSEAREEQFF
CDR3nt: TGTGCCAGCTCGGAGGCGCGTGAAGAGCAGTTCTTC

d_gene: -
j_gene: TRBJ1-1
abundance: -
v_gene: TRBV30
CDR3aa: CAWSYPGAPAEAFF
CDR3nt: TGTGCCTGGAGTTACCCGGGGGCCCCAGCTGAAGCTTTCTTT

d_gene: -
j_gene: TRBJ2-5
abundance: -
v_gene: TRBV6-5
CDR3aa: CASSPRLELQETQYF
CDR3nt: TGTGCCAGCAGCCCGCGACTAGAATTACAAGAGACCCAGTACTTC